Below, 3 T cell receptor beta chains from the same sample are listed, as sequenced in a study of blood T cell repertoires in COVID-19. Sequenced by immunoSEQ multiplex PCR; TCRdb stores in-frame clones only, minus some. The sample includes about 160,000 clones, 70% to 90% of them seen just once. The specimen was peripheral blood. Source of these receptors: an older woman with COVID-19, enrolled during active disease.

The chain joins TRBV3-1 (or the pseudogene TRBV3-2) to TRBJ1-1; D remains unclear. The V and J ends lost 6 bases and 0 bases respectively, with 8 bases between them. The germline CDR1 and CDR2 sequences are LGHDT and YNNKEL (reference sequence). The CDR3 sequence is 13 residues long. This chain's CDR3 is CASSFQVNTEAFF. The CDR3 DNA reads TGTGCCAGCAGTTTCCAGGTGAACACTGAAGCTTTCTTT.

This clone was found a few times. This chain joins TRBV27 and TRBJ1-6, with a possible D match to TRBD1 (5 bases). The CDR3 consists of 17 residues. Trimming shortened V by 2 bases and J by 2 bases, and 13 bases separated the two germline ends. The V gene's germline CDR1 is MNHEY and CDR2 SMNVEV (reference sequence). The CDR3, as DNA: TGTGCCAGCAGTTTACGGGGGTCTTCGACCTATAATTCACCCCTCCACTTT. Translating it yields CASSLRGSSTYNSPLHF.

CDR3 sequence (DNA): TGTGCCAGCAGTTACGGGCAGGGGGTCTATCCCCAGCATTTT. This encodes CASSYGQGVYPQHF. The chain links TRBV6-5 to TRBJ1-5, with TRBD1 identical over 7 bases. The V gene's germline CDR1 is MNHEY and CDR2 SVGAGI. J was trimmed by 10 bases and V by 2 bases; bases with no gene match: 8. The CDR3 spans 14 residues.